These 2 T cell receptor beta chains share one sample of origin, sequenced in a study of blood T cell repertoires in COVID-19. Clones were sequenced by immunoSEQ multiplex PCR, and TCRdb holds only the in-frame ones, with some missing. The sample gives around 700,000 clones, around 90% of which show up once; roughly 0.25% is in the top ten. Sequenced material: peripheral blood. The source of these receptors is a woman younger than 30 with acute or convalescent COVID-19.

The V gene is TRBV9, the J gene TRBJ1-2, with D maybe TRBD1 (5 bases). The ends were cut back, 4 bases at V and 2 bases at J, with 18 bases in the middle. Per the germline V gene, CDR1 is SGDLS and CDR2 is YYNGEE. The CDR3 totals 16 residues. The CDR3 region is CASSRDSSNLNYGYTF. The CDR3 bases are TGTGCCAGCAGCCGGGACTCTAGCAACCTAAACTATGGCTACACCTTC. Together with reference TRBV9 and TRBJ1-2, the CDR3 gives the full variable domain: DSGVTQTPKHLITATGQRVTLRCSPRSGDLSVYWYQQSLDQGLQFLIQYYNGEERAKGNILERFSAQQFPDLHSELNLSSLELGDSALYFCASSRDSSNLNYGYTFGSGTRLTVV.

This clone was observed a single time. The gene calls are TRBV19 and TRBJ2-1, with D possibly TRBD2 on 5 matching bases. The CDR3 is made up of 16 amino acids. The V and J ends lost 6 bases and 0 bases respectively, with 15 bases between them. Germline CDR1 and CDR2: LNHDA and SQIVND (reference sequence). CDR3: CASRKLGETSYNEQFF. DNA of the CDR3: TGTGCCAGTAGGAAACTCGGGGAAACCTCCTACAATGAGCAGTTCTTC.